Presented here are 10 T cell receptor beta chains from one specimen sequenced in a study of T cell responses to AZD1222 COVID-19 vaccine. Assay used: immunoSEQ multiplex PCR; TCRdb lists only in-frame clones, some missing. This table has under 150,000 clones, around nine tenths appearing once. The sequences come from peripheral blood, collected on day 0 of AZD1222 vaccination. These receptors were obtained from an adult in good health.

The chain recombines TRBV10-2 with TRBJ2-3, with D hard to call. Germline V gene sequence: CDR1 WSHSY, CDR2 SAAADI. The CDR3 totals 11 residues. The germline V and J ends were trimmed by 0 bases and 8 bases, with 3 bases remaining between them. CDR3 region: CASSESVTQYF. The CDR3 DNA follows: TGCGCCAGCAGTGAGTCAGTTACGCAGTATTTT.

This clone has a single count. The chain is built from TRBV3-1 (or the pseudogene TRBV3-2) and TRBJ2-5, with TRBD1 matching 7 bases. Germline CDR1 reads LGHDT; CDR2 reads YNNKEL (reference sequence). V was clipped by 0 bases and J by 3 bases; unmatched bases: 4. This CDR3 region has 15 residues. The CDR3 here is CASSQEGQGEETQYF. In DNA, the CDR3 is TGTGCCAGCAGCCAAGAAGGCCAGGGGGAAGAGACCCAGTACTTC.

The genes are TRBV13 and TRBJ2-2; D remains ambiguous. CDR3 length equals 15 residues. V was trimmed by 0 bases and J by 4 bases, leaving 9 bases between them. CDR1 PRHDT and CDR2 FYEKMQ come from the germline V gene (reference sequence). The CDR3 nucleotides read TGTGCCAGCAGCTTAGGAGGCGTGGGCACCGGGGAGCTGTTTTTT. Encoded protein: CASSLGGVGTGELFF.

CDR3 sequence reads: CASRPPGTSFTGELFF. The CDR3 region has the DNA TGTGCCAGCCGACCTCCCGGGACTTCTTTTACCGGGGAGCTGTTTTTT. This chain connects TRBV19 to TRBJ2-2; weak D call: TRBD2 (6 bases). Germline CDR1 and CDR2: LNHDA and SQIVND (reference sequence). The CDR3 extends over 16 amino acids. Between the trimmed V and J ends, which lost 9 bases and 5 bases, there was a span of 22 bases.

Concerning this clone itself: This specimen includes other DNA sequences encoding the same CDR3. The rearrangement joins TRBV6-1 to TRBJ1-6, with 8 bases matching TRBD1. V shed 0 bases, J shed 7 bases, and the junction held 5 bases outside the gene matches. Looked up from germline, CDR1 is MNHNS and CDR2 is SASEGT. The CDR3 has 16 residues. In DNA, the CDR3 is TGTGCCAGCAGTGAAGCCCTAGGACAGGGAAATTCACCCCTCCACTTT. It is translated as CASSEALGQGNSPLHF.

The V gene is TRBV29-1, the J gene TRBJ1-3; D is unclear. Trimming stripped 8 bases from V and 0 bases from J, with 8 bases between. The CDR3 extends over 12 amino acids. Germline V gene data show CDR1 as SQVTM and CDR2 as ANQGSEA. CDR3 in DNA: TGCAGCACAAGAGACTCTGGAAACACCATATATTTT. Amino acids: CSTRDSGNTIYF.

This chain links TRBV2 with TRBJ2-7; D call uncertain. Germline values: CDR1 SNHLY, CDR2 FYNNEI. Between the trimmed V and J ends, which lost 5 bases and 2 bases, there was a span of 13 bases. The CDR3 is made up of 14 amino acids. The CDR3 DNA sequence: TGTGCCAGCAGTCCGTGGACCGTAACCTACGAGCAGTACTTC. Translated, it gives CASSPWTVTYEQYF. Looking up the rest from reference TRBV2 and TRBJ2-7 gives the full variable domain: EPEVTQTPSHQVTQMGQEVILRCVPISNHLYFYWYRQILGQKVEFLVSFYNNEISEKSEIFDDQFSVERPDGSNFTLKIRSTKLEDSAMYFCASSPWTVTYEQYFGPGTRLTVT.

This sequence joins TRBV7-3 and TRBJ2-3, with 10 bases matching TRBD1. J lost 1 base, V lost 4 bases, and 5 bases had no gene match. Germline CDR1 and CDR2: SGHTA and FQGTGA. The length of the CDR3 is 16 residues. CDR3 sequence reads: CASSSGGTGGTDTQYF. CDR3 sequence (DNA): TGTGCCAGCAGCTCCGGCGGGACAGGGGGCACAGATACGCAGTATTTT.

The rearrangement joins TRBV9 to TRBJ2-1, with TRBD2 matching over 10 bases. Germline V CDR1 and CDR2: SGDLS, YYNGEE. J was trimmed by 2 bases and V by 3 bases; bases with no gene match: 2. The CDR3 covers 15 residues. CDR3 sequence (DNA): TGTGCCAGCAGCGAGAGCGGGAGGGCCTACAATGAGCAGTTCTTC. Translation gives CASSESGRAYNEQFF.

The chain couples TRBV7-2 to TRBJ2-5, with unresolved D. The CDR3 is 13 residues long. The germline V and J ends were trimmed by 3 bases and 0 bases, with 5 bases remaining between them. CDR1 is SGHTA, CDR2 FQGNSA, per germline. The CDR3 DNA follows: TGTGCCAGCAGCTTCGGGTACCAAGAGACCCAGTACTTC. Its protein product is CASSFGYQETQYF.